This TCR beta chain was sequenced during a study of cytomegalovirus exposure and HLA in healthy donors. In germline, CDR1 is SQVTM, CDR2 ANQGSEA. The CDR3 contains 12 residues. V lost 4 bases to trimming and J lost 4 bases; unmatched junction nucleotides: 4. The PCR employed 60 Vbeta primers together with 13 Jbeta primers. Assay: immunoSEQ multiplex PCR; the TCRdb copy retains only in-frame clones and omits some. In the table there are approximately 200,000 clones, around 80% of which are singletons. Source material: PBMCs. The TCR comes from a man aged 25-40 years in good health and CMV-seronegative. The chain is built from TRBV29-1 and TRBJ2-7; TRBD1 aligns across 7 bases. The CDR3 reads CSVVLRGYEQYF. CDR3 sequence (DNA): TGCAGCGTTGTTCTCAGGGGGTACGAGCAGTACTTC.